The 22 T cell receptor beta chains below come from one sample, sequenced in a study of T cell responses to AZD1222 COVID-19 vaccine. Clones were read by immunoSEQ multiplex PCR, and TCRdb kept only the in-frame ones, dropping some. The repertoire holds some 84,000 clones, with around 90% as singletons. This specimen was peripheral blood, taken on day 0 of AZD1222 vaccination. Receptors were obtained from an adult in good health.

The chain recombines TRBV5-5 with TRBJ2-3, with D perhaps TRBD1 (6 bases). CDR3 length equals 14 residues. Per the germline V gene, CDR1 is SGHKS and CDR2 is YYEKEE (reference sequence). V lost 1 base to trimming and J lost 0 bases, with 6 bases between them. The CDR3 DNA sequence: TGTGCCAGCAGCTTGACAGGGAGCACAGATACGCAGTATTTT. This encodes CASSLTGSTDTQYF.

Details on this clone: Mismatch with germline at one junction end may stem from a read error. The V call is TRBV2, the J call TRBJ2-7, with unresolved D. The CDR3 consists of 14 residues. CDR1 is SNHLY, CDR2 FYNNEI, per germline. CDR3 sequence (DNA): TGTGCCAGCAGTGTTGGTTCAGTGTCCTCCGAGCAGTACTTC. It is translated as CASSVGSVSSEQYF. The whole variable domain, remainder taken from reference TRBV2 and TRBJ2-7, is EPEVTQTPSHQVTQMGQEVILRCVPISNHLYFYWYRQILGQKVEFLVSFYNNEISEKSEIFDDQFSVERPDGSNFTLKIRSTKLEDSAMYFCASSVGSVSSEQYFGPGTRLTVT.

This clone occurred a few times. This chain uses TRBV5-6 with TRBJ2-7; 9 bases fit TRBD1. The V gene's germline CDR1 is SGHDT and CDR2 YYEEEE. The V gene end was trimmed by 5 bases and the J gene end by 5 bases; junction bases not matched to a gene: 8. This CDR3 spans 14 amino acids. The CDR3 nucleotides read TGTGCCAGCAGAGCGGGACAGGGTCATAACGAGCAGTACTTC. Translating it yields CASRAGQGHNEQYF. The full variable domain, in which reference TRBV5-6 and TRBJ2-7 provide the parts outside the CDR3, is DAGVTQSPTHLIKTRGQQVTLRCSPKSGHDTVSWYQQALGQGPQFIFQYYEEEERQRGNFPDRFSGHQFPNYSSELNVNALLLGDSALYLCASRAGQGHNEQYFGPGTRLTVT.

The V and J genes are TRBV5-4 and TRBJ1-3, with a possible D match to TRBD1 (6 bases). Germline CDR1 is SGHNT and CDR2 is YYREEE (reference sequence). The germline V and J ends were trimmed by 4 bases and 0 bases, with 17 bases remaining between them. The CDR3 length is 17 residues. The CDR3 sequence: CASSHPDSRSSGNTIYF. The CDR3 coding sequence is TGTGCCAGCAGCCACCCGGACAGCAGATCCTCTGGAAACACCATATATTTT.

CDR3 coding DNA: TGTGCCAGCAGCTTAGCAGGGGGCAGGGGATACGCTGAAGCTTTCTTT. It specifies CASSLAGGRGYAEAFF. The V gene is TRBV7-9, the J gene TRBJ1-1; 7 nucleotides agree with TRBD1. The germline CDR1 and CDR2 sequences are SEHNR and FQNEAQ (reference sequence). Germline trimming cut 0 bases from V and 6 bases from J; bases unmatched to any gene: 10. The CDR3 is made up of 16 amino acids.

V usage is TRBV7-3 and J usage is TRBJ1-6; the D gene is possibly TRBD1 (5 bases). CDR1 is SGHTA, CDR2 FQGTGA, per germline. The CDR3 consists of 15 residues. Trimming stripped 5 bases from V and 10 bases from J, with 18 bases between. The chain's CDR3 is CASSKSSGVGSPLHF. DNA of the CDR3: TGTGCCAGCAGCAAAAGTTCGGGGGTAGGGTCACCCCTCCACTTT.

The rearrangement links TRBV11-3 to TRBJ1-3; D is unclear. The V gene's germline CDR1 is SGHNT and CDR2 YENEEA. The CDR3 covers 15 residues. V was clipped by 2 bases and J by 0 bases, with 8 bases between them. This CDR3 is CASSLSGVSGNTIYF. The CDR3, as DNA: TGTGCCAGCAGCTTAAGTGGGGTCTCTGGAAACACCATATATTTT.

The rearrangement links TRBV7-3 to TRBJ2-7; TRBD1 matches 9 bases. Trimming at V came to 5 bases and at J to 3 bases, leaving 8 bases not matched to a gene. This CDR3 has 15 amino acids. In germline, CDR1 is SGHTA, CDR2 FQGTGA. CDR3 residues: CASSQAGGQGYEQYF. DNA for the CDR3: TGTGCCAGCAGCCAAGCTGGGGGACAGGGCTACGAGCAGTACTTC. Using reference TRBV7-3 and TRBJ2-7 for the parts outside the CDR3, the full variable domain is GAGVSQTPSNKVTEKGKYVELRCDPISGHTALYWYRQSLGQGPEFLIYFQGTGAADDSGLPNDRFFAVRPEGSVSTLKIQRTERGDSAVYLCASSQAGGQGYEQYFGPGTRLTVT.

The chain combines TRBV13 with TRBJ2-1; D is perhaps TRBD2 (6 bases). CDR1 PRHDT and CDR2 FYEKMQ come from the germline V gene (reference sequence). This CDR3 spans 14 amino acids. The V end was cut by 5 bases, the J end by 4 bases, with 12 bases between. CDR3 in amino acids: CASSRLEGYNEQFF. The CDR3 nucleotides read TGTGCCAGCAGCCGCCTGGAGGGATACAATGAGCAGTTCTTC.

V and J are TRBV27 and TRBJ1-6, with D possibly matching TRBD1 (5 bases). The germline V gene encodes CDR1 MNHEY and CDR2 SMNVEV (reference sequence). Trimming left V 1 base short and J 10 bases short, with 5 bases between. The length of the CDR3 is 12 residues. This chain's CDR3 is CASSLWGSPLHF. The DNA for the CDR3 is TGTGCCAGCAGTTTATGGGGGTCACCCCTCCACTTT.

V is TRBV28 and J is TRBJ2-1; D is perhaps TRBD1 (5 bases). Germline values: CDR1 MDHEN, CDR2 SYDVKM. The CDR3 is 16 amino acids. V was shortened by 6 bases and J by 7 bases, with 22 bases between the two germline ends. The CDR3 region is CASRIRPWERGNEQFF. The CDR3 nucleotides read TGTGCCAGCAGGATACGCCCCTGGGAAAGGGGTAATGAGCAGTTCTTC.

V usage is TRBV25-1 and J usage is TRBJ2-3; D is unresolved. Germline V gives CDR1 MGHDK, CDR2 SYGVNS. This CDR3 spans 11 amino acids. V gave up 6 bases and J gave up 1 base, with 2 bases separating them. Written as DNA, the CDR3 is TGTGCCAGCAGGGGCACAGATACGCAGTATTTT. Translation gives CASRGTDTQYF.

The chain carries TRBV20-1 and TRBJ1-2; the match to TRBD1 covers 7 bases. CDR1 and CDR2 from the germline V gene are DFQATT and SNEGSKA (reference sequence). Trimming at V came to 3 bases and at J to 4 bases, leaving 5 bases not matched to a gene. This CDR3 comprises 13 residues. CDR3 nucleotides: TGCAGTGCTAGTGAGGGGGCAGGCTATGGCTACACCTTC. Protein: CSASEGAGYGYTF.

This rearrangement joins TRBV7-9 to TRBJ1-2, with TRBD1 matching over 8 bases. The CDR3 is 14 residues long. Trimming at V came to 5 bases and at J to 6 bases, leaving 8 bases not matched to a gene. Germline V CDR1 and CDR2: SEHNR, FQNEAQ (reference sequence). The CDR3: CASSPAGGSNGYTF. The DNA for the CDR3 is TGTGCCAGCAGCCCCGCAGGGGGCTCGAATGGCTACACCTTC.

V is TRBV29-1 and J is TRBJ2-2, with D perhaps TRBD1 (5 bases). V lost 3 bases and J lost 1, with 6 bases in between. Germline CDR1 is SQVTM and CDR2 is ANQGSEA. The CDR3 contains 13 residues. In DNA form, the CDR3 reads TGCAGCGTTGAGACAGAGAACACCGGGGAGCTGTTTTTT. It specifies CSVETENTGELFF.

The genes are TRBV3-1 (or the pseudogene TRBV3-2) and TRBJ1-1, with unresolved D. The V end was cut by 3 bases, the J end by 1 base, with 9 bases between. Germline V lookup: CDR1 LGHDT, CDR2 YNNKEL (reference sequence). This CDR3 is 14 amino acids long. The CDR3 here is CASSHLLGNTEAFF. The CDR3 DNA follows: TGTGCCAGCAGCCATCTGCTGGGGAACACTGAAGCTTTCTTT.

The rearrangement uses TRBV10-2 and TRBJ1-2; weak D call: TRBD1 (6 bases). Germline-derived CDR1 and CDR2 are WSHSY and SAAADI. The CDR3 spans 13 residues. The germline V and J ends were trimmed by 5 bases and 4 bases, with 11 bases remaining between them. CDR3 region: CASSPGQIYGYTF. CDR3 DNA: TGCGCCAGCAGTCCAGGACAGATCTATGGCTACACCTTC.

CDR3 sequence reads: CASSGSGDYEQYF. The CDR3 region has the DNA TGTGCCAGCAGCGGGAGCGGGGACTACGAGCAGTACTTC. The chain uses TRBV5-4 and TRBJ2-7; TRBD2 aligns across 7 bases. This CDR3 has 13 amino acids. Trimming cost V 4 bases and J 3 bases; bases outside gene matches: 4. The germline CDR1 and CDR2 sequences are SGHNT and YYREEE (reference sequence).

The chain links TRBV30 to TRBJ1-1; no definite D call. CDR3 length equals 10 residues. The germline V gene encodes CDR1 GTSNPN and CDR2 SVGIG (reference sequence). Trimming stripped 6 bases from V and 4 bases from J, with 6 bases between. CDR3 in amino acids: CACGSTEAFF. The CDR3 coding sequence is TGTGCCTGTGGGAGCACTGAAGCTTTCTTT.

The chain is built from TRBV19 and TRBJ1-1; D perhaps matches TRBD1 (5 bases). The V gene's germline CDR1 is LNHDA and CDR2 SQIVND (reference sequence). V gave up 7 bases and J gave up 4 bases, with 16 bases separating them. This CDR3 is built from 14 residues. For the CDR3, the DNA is TGTGCCAGTAAAGTGCAGGGAACGAGCACTGAAGCTTTCTTT. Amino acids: CASKVQGTSTEAFF.

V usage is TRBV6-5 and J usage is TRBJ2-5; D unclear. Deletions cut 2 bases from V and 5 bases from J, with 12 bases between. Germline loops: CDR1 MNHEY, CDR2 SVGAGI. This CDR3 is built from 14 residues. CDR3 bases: TGTGCCAGCAGTTACGGTCTCGATCGGGAGACCCAGTACTTC. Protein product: CASSYGLDRETQYF.

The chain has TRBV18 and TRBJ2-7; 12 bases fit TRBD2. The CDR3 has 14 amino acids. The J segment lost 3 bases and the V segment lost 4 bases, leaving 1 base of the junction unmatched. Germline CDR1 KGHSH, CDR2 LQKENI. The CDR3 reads CASSQGLAGYEQYF. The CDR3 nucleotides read TGTGCCAGCTCACAGGGACTAGCGGGCTACGAGCAGTACTTC.